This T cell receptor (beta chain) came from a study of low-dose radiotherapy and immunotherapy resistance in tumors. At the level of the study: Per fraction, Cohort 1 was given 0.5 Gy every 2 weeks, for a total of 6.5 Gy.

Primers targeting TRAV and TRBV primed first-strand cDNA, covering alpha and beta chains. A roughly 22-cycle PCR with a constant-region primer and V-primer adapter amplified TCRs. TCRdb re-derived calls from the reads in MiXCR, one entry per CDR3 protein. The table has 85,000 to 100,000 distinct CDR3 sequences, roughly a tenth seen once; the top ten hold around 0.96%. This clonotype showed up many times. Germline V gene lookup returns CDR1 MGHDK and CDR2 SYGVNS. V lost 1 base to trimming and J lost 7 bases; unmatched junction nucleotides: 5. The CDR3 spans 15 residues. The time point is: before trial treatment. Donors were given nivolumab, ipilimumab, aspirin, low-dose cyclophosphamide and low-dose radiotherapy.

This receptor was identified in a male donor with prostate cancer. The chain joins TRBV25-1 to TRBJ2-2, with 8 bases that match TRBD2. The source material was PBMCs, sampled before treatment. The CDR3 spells CASSESGLAGGELFF. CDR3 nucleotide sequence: TGTGCCAGCAGTGAATCCGGACTAGCCGGCGGGGAGCTGTTTTTT.